Listed below are T cell receptor beta chains from one sample, sequenced in a study of blood T cell repertoires in COVID-19. This table comes from immunoSEQ multiplex PCR, and its TCRdb copy is limited to in-frame clones, with some not included. This table has roughly 100,000 clones, roughly 84% appearing once. Source material: peripheral blood. Every receptor here comes from a human donor in a cohort sampled during active COVID-19. Both conserved end residues are part of each CDR3. Clone size is not always given. Where it is, it says once, few, many or a class for expanded clones.

V	J	size	length	CDR3
TRBV27	TRBJ2-7	NA	16	CASSPEGAGVSYEQYF
TRBV28	TRBJ2-5	few	16	CASSSPERGRGETQYF
TRBV19	TRBJ1-2	NA	13	CASTDRTNYGYTF
TRBV3-1/TRBV3-2	TRBJ2-7	NA	15	CASSQRRPSSYEQYF
TRBV6-4	TRBJ1-6	few	15	CASSDSTGGNSPLHF
TRBV11-1	TRBJ1-2	NA	15	CASSSTGTGFYGYTF
TRBV5-4	TRBJ2-5	NA	17	CASSSPSGRALQETQYF
TRBV5-1	TRBJ1-1	NA	14	CASSTTPEGTEAFF
TRBV6-6	TRBJ2-7	NA	14	CASTTNRGKYEQYF
TRBV5-6	TRBJ1-1	NA	16	CASSPGTGHALTEAFF
TRBV19	TRBJ1-6	few	15	CASSLGDREVSPLHF
TRBV19	TRBJ2-1	NA	16	CASRPRSGRGFDEQFF
TRBV10-1	TRBJ2-3	NA	15	CASSESSEGSYAQYF
TRBV2	TRBJ2-2	NA	15	CASSEWGQGGGELFF
TRBV7-6	TRBJ2-1	NA	17	CASSPRTSGGAYNEQFF
TRBV24-1	TRBJ2-1	NA	15	CATSETSGYYNEQFF
TRBV5-8	TRBJ1-2	NA	17	CASSSRQGGAGSDGYTF
TRBV5-4	TRBJ1-6	NA	16	CASSVSQGNYNSPLHF
TRBV28	TRBJ1-5	NA	15	CASSLAQGVSQPQHF
TRBV9	TRBJ1-6	NA	14	CASSPRDENSPLHF
TRBV4-1	TRBJ1-1	NA	18	CASSQDYGVWRMNTEAFF
TRBV11-2	TRBJ2-7	NA	13	CASSPPSSYEQYF
TRBV5-4	TRBJ2-5	NA	20	CASSLAWGLAGGPSKETQYF
TRBV5-1	TRBJ1-1	NA	19	CASSSGTGRGSRGKTEAFF
TRBV7-7	TRBJ2-2	few	17	CASSPRRGDSSTGELFF
TRBV3-1/TRBV3-2	TRBJ2-1	NA	14	CASSQEGTSGEQFF
TRBV27	TRBJ2-3	NA	12	CASSPSSDTQYF
TRBV7-9	TRBJ1-2	NA	15	CASSEDSQSNYGYTF
TRBV5-1	TRBJ1-5	NA	15	CASSLAGAGNQPQHF
TRBV5-1	TRBJ2-5	NA	15	CASSQGQGFPETQYF
TRBV6-6	TRBJ2-7	NA	12	CASRAPSYEQYF
TRBV20-1	TRBJ1-5	NA	17	CSASGTGKGVRDQPQHF
TRBV9	TRBJ2-1	NA	15	CASSVDGAYYNEQFF
TRBV6-2/TRBV6-3	TRBJ2-3	NA	18	CASSLASGQGLSTDTQYF
TRBV2	TRBJ2-7	NA	14	CASTQQGALYEQYF
TRBV7-3	TRBJ2-7	many	17	CASSFGTGVGAGVKQYF
TRBV7-3	TRBJ2-1	NA	15	CASSLTPTGHNEQFF
TRBV19	TRBJ2-3	NA	16	CASSFPSGGAADTQYF
TRBV6-5	TRBJ2-7	NA	15	CASSRLVRASYEQYF
TRBV4-1	TRBJ2-7	NA	14	CASSHEQGAYEQYF
TRBV9	TRBJ1-1	NA	16	CASSANTGLGSTEAFF
TRBV6-5	TRBJ2-3	NA	13	CASSYGSRDTQYF
TRBV29-1	TRBJ2-2	once	14	CSVLRGLNTGELFF
TRBV6-5	TRBJ2-7	NA	14	CASGGRGMVNEQYF
TRBV7-9	TRBJ1-4	NA	15	CASSPRQGKDEKLFF
TRBV7-9	TRBJ1-1	NA	12	CASSFDRSEAFF
TRBV11-3	TRBJ1-1	NA	13	CASSLAQGSQAFF
TRBV29-1	TRBJ2-3	NA	16	CSVEGWSGGAVDTQYF
TRBV13	TRBJ2-7	once	16	CASSKGPGQGPYEQYF
TRBV4-1	TRBJ1-3	NA	14	CASSQDFPGRTIYF
TRBV9	TRBJ1-6	NA	17	CASSFDREAHYNSPLHF
TRBV5-1	TRBJ1-2	once	19	CASSLFGSGQGVSHYGYTF
TRBV28	TRBJ1-5	NA	14	CASSLGLDYQPQHF
TRBV5-1	TRBJ1-4	NA	17	CASSLELLRTGRKKLFF
TRBV15	TRBJ2-7	NA	17	CATSRGRGTGLPYEQYF
TRBV5-4	TRBJ2-7	NA	15	CASSPPGGAYYEQYF
TRBV7-8	TRBJ1-2	NA	15	CASSIDRGANYGYTF
TRBV5-1	TRBJ1-6	NA	14	CASSSGTGDSPLHF